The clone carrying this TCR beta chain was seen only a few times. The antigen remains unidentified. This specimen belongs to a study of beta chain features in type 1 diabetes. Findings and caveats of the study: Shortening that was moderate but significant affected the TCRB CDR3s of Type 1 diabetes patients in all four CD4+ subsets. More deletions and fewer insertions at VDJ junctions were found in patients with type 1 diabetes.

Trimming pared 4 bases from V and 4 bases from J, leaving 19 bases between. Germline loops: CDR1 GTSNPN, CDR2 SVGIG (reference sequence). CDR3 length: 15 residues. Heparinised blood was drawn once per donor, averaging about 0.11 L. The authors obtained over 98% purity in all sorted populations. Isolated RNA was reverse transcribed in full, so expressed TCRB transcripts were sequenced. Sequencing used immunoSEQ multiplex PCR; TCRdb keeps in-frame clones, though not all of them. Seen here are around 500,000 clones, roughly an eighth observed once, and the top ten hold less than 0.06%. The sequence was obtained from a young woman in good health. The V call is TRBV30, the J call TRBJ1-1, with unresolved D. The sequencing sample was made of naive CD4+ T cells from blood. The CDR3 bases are TGTGCCTGGAAATATGGCAACCCTCGGGGCACTGAAGCTTTCTTT. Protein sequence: CAWKYGNPRGTEAFF.